This T cell receptor (beta chain) derives from a study of T cell responses to AZD1222 COVID-19 vaccine. V was pared by 1 base and J by 0 bases, with 12 bases between. Germline CDR1 is MDHEN and CDR2 is SYDVKM. The CDR3 is 16 residues long. Study findings and constraints: White British donors predominated, females outnumbered males, and clonal diversity was possibly underestimated.

Of note for this clone: Antigen unknown.

The protocol was immunoSEQ multiplex PCR, while the TCRdb copy is restricted to in-frame clones and leaves out a portion. The sample contains around 150,000 clones, 85% to 95% of which appear only once. V and J are TRBV28 and TRBJ1-2; D is uncertain. This clonotype was sampled from an adult in good health. The specimen comprised peripheral blood, sampled on day 0 of AZD1222 vaccination. The CDR3 nucleotides read TGTGCCAGCAGTTTATCGGGGAGACGCGCTAACTATGGCTACACCTTC. This gives the protein CASSLSGRRANYGYTF.